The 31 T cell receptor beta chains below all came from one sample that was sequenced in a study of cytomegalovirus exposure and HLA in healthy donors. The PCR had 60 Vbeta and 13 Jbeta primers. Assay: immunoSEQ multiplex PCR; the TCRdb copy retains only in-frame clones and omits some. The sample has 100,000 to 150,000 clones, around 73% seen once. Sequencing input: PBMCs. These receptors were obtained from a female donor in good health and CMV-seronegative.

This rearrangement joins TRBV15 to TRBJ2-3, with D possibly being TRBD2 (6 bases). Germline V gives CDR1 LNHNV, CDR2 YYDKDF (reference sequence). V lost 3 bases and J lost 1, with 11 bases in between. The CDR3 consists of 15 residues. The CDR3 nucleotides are TGTGCCACCAGCAGGATTACGGGAGGCACAGATACGCAGTATTTT. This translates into CATSRITGGTDTQYF.

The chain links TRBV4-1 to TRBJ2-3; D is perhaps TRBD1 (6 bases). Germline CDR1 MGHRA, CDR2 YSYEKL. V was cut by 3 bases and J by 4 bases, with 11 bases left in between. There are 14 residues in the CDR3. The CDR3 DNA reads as TGCGCCAGCAGCCATCGCAGGGGTCCAGATACGCAGTATTTT. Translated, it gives CASSHRRGPDTQYF.

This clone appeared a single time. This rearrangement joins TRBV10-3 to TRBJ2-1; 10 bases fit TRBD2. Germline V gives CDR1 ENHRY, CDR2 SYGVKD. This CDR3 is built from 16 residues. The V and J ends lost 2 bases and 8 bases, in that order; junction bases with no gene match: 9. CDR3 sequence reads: CAISERAGGPTHEQFF. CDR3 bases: TGTGCCATCAGTGAGCGAGCGGGAGGGCCTACCCATGAGCAGTTCTTC.

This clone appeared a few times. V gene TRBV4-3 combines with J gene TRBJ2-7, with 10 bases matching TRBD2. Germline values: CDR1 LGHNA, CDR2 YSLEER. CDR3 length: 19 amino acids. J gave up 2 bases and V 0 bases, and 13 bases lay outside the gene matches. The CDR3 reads CASSQDVASGRGFPYEQYF. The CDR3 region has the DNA TGCGCCAGCAGCCAAGATGTAGCTAGCGGGAGAGGGTTCCCCTACGAGCAGTACTTC.

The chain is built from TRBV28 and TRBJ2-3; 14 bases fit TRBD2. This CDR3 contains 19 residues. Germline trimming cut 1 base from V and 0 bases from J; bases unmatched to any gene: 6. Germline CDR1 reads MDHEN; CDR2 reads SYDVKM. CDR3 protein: CASSLSRTSGRPSTDTQYF. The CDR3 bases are TGTGCCAGCAGTTTATCCCGGACTAGCGGGAGGCCTAGCACAGATACGCAGTATTTT.

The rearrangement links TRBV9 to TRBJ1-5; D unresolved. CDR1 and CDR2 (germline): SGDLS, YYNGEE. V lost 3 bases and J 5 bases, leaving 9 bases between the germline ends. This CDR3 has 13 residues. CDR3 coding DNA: TGTGCCAGCAGCGCGGGGTCATATCAGCCCCAGCATTTT. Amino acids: CASSAGSYQPQHF.

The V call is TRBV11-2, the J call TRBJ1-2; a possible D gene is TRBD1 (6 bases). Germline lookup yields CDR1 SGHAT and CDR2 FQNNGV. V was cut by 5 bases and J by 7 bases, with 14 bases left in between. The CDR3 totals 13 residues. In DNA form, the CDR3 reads TGTGCCAGCAGCAACCCAGGGGCGGGTGGCTACACCTTC. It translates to CASSNPGAGGYTF.

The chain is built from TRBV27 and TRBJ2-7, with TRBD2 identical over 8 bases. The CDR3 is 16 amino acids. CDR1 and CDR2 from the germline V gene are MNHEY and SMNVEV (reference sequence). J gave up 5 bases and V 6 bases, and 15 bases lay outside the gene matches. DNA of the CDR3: TGTGCCAGCAGCGGGAGGGAGGCAGGGAAATTGGACGAGCAGTACTTC. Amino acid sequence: CASSGREAGKLDEQYF.

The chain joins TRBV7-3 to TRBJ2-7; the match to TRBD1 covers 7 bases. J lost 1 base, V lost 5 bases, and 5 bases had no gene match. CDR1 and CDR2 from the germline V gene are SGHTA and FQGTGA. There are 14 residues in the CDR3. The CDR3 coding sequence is TGTGCCAGCAGCGAAGGGGGACAGTCCTACGAGCAGTACTTC. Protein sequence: CASSEGGQSYEQYF.

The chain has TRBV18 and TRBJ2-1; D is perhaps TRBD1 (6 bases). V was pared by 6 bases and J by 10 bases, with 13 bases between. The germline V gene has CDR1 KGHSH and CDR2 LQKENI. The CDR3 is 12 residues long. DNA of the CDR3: TGTGCCAGCTCCCTAGAACAGGGAGAGCAGTTCTTC. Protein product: CASSLEQGEQFF.

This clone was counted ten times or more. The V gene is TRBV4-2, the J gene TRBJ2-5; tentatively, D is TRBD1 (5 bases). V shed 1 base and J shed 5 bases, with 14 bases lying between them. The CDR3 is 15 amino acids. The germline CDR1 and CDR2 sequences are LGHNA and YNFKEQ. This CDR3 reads CASSQAQGTGETQYF. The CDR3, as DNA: TGTGCCAGCAGCCAAGCCCAGGGAACCGGGGAGACCCAGTACTTC.

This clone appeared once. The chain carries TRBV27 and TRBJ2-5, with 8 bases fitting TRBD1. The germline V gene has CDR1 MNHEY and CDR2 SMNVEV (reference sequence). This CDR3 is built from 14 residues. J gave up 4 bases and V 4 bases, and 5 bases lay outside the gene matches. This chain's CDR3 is CASSWTGSGETQYF. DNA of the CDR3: TGTGCCAGCAGTTGGACAGGGTCGGGAGAGACCCAGTACTTC.

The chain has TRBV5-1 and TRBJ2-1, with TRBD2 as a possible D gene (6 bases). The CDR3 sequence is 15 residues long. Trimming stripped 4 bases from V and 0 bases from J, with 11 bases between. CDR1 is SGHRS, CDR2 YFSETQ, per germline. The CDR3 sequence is CASSAWRGSYNEQFF. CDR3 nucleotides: TGCGCCAGCAGCGCGTGGAGGGGCTCCTACAATGAGCAGTTCTTC.

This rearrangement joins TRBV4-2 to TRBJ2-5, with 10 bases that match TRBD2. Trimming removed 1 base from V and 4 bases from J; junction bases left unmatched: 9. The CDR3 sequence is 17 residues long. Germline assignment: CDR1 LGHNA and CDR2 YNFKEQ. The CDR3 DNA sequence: TGTGCCAGCAGCCAAGGTACTCAGCGGGAGGGCCGAGAGACCCAGTACTTC. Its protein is CASSQGTQREGRETQYF.

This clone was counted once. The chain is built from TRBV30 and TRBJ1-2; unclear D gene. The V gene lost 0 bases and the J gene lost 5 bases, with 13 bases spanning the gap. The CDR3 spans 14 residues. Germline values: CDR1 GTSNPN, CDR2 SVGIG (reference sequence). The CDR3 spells CAWSVGSPRYGYTF. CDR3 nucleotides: TGTGCCTGGAGTGTAGGATCCCCGCGGTATGGCTACACCTTC.

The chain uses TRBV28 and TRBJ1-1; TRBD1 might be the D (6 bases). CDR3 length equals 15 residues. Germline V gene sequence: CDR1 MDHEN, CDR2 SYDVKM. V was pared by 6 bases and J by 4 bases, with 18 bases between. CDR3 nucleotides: TGTGCCAGCAGCCCCTTCGGGCGAGGGGGCACTGAAGCTTTCTTT. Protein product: CASSPFGRGGTEAFF.

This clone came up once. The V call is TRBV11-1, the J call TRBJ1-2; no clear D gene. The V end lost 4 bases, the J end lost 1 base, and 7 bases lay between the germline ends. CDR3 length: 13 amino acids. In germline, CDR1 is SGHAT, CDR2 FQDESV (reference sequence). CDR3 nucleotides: TGTGCCAGCAGCTCATCGGTTAACTATGGCTACACCTTC. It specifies CASSSSVNYGYTF.

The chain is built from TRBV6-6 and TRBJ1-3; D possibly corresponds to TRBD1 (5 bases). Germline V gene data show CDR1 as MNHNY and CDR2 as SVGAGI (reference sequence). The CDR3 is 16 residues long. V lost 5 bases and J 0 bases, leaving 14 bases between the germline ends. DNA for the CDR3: TGTGCCAGCAGTCCCTACTTGGACATCTCTGGAAACACCATATATTTT. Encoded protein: CASSPYLDISGNTIYF.

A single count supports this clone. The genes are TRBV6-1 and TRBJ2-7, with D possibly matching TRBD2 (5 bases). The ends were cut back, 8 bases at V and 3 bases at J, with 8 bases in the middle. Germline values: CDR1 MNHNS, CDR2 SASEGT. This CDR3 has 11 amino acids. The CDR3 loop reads CASQEGYEQYF. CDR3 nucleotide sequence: TGTGCCAGCCAAGAGGGCTACGAGCAGTACTTC.

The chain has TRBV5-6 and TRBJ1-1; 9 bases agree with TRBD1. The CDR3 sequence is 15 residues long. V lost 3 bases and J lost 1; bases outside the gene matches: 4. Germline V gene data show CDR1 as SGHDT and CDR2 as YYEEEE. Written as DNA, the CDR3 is TGTGCCAGCAGCTCACAGACAGGGGGGAACACTGAAGCTTTCTTT. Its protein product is CASSSQTGGNTEAFF.

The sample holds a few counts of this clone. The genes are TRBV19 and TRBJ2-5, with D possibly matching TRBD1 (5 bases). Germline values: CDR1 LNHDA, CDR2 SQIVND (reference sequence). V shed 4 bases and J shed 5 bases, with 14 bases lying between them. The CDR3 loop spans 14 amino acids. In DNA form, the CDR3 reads TGTGCCAGTAGTACTCAGGGCCTGGGGGAGACCCAGTACTTC. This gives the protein CASSTQGLGETQYF.

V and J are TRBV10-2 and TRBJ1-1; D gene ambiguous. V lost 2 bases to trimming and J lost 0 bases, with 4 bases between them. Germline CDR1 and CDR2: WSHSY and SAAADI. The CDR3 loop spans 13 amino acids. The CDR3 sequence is CASSETVNTEAFF. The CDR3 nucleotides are TGCGCCAGCAGTGAGACAGTGAACACTGAAGCTTTCTTT.

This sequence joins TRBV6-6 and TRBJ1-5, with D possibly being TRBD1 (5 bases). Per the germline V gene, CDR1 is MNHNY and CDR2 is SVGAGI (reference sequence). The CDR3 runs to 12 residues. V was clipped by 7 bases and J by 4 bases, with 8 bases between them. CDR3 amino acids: CASKEGNQPQHF. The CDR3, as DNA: TGTGCCAGCAAGGAGGGGAATCAGCCCCAGCATTTT.

The CDR3 nucleotides read TGCGCCAGCAGCCAACAACTAGGAGGTCACAATGAGCAGTTCTTC. Translation gives CASSQQLGGHNEQFF. This rearrangement joins TRBV4-3 to TRBJ2-1, with D maybe TRBD2 (5 bases). The ends were cut back, 2 bases at V and 5 bases at J, with 13 bases in the middle. In germline, CDR1 is LGHNA, CDR2 YSLEER. The CDR3 spans 15 residues.

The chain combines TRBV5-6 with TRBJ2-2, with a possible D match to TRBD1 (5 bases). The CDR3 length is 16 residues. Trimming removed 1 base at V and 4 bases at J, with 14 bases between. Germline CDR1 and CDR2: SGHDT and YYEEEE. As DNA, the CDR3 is TGTGCCAGCAGCTTGCATTTGGGGCTCGGCACCGGGGAGCTGTTTTTT. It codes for CASSLHLGLGTGELFF.

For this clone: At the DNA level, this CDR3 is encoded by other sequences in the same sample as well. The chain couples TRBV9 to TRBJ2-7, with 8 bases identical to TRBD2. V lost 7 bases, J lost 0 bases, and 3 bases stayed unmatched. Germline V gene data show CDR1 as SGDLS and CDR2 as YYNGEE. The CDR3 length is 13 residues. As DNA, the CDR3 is TGTGCCAGCTCGGCGGGGGGCTCCTACGAGCAGTACTTC. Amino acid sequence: CASSAGGSYEQYF.

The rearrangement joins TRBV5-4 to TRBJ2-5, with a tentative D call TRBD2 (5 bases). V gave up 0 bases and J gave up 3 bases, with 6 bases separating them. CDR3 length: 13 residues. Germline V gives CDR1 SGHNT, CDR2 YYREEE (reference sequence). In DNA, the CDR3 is TGTGCCAGCAGCTTGGAGAGGGAAGAGACCCAGTACTTC. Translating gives CASSLEREETQYF.

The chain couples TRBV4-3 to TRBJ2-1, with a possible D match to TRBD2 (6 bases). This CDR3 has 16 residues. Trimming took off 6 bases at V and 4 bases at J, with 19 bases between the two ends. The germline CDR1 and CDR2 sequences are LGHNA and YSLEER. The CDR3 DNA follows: TGCGCCAGCAGTAGGGTCTGGGGGGACCTTTACAATGAGCAGTTCTTC. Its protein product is CASSRVWGDLYNEQFF.

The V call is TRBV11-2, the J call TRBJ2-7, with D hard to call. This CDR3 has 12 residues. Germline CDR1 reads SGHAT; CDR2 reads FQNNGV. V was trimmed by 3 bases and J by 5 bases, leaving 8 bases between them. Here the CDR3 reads CASSFHQDEQYF. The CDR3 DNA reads TGTGCCAGCAGCTTTCATCAGGACGAGCAGTACTTC.

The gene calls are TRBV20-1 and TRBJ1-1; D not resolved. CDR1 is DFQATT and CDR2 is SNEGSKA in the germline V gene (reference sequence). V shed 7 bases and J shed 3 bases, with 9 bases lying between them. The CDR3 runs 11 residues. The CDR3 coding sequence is TGCAGTGGTGGGGAGGACACTGAAGCTTTCTTT. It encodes CSGGEDTEAFF.

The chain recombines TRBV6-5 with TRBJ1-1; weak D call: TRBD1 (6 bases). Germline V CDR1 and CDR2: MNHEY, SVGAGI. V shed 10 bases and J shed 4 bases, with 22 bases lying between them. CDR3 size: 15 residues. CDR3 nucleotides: TGTGCCACCCAAACAGGGAACACGGTGGGCACTGAAGCTTTCTTT. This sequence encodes CATQTGNTVGTEAFF.